This TCR beta chain was identified during a study of shared clonotypes between healthy human individuals. About the research overall: The study used three CD4 naive, three CD4 memory, two CD8 naive and one CD8 memory plate per donor.

The CDR3 runs to 15 residues. Germline CDR1 SGHAT, CDR2 FQNNGV. V trimming: 0 bases; J trimming: 0 bases; junction bases outside the gene matches: 1. Clones were read by immunoSEQ multiplex PCR, and TCRdb kept only the in-frame ones, dropping some. The top ten clones hold approximately 0.4% of a sample with 1,400,000 or so clones, 98% of them seen once. Subsets obtained from CD4+ cells comprised CD45RA+ naive and CD45RA-negative memory cells. This clonotype was obtained from a man aged 30-40 years in good health. The specimen sequenced was naive CD4+ T cells sorted from blood. Subset indicated: CD45RA+ positively selected. The rearrangement joins TRBV11-2 to TRBJ2-7; 8 bases agree with TRBD1. The CDR3 DNA sequence: TGTGCCAGCAGCTTAGAAACAGGGGGCTCCTACGAGCAGTACTTC. Protein: CASSLETGGSYEQYF.